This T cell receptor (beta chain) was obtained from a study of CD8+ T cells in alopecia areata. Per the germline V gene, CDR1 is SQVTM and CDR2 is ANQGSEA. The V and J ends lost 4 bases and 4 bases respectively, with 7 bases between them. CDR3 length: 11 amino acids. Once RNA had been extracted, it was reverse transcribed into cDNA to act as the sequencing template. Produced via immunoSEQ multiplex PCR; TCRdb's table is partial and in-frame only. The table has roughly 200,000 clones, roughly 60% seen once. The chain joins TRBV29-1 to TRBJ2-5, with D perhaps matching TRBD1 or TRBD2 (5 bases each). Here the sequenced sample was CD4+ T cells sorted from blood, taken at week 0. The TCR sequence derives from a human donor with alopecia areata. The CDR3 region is CSVAGGETQYF. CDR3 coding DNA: TGCAGCGTTGCTGGGGGAGAGACCCAGTACTTC.